This TCR beta chain was profiled in a study of CD8 T cells in ankylosing spondylitis. Notes on the study in general: In peripheral blood, disease-linked CD8+ clones occurred at relatively low frequencies. Some of the motif variants had earlier been found in reactive arthritis patients' fluid and blood. Reported data indicate significant enrichment of disease-linked clones within matched ankylosing spondylitis synovial fluid. What seemed typical of ankylosing spondylitis blood was a TCR beta motif built from roughly eight highly homologous variants.

This clonotype was counted between two and nine times. Its specificity is unknown. Germline V gene lookup returns CDR1 LNHDA and CDR2 SQIVND (reference sequence). The CDR3 extends over 14 amino acids. Deletions cut 2 bases from V and 1 base from J, with 8 bases between. It was by quantitative 5'-RACE with molecular barcodes that TCR beta libraries were made. TCRdb redid the calling of the 5' RACE reads with MiXCR, one entry per CDR3 protein. Of about 480,000 distinct CDR3 sequences in the sample, roughly a sixth are singletons; the top ten hold around 0.92%. The TCR sequence derives from a male donor with ankylosing spondylitis. The sample taken for sequencing was blood, either unsorted or a sorted T cell fraction (not recorded which). This chain uses TRBV19 with TRBJ1-1; D gene unclear. The CDR3 spells CASSIQDQNTEAFF. The DNA for the CDR3 is TGTGCCAGTAGTATACAGGACCAGAACACTGAAGCTTTCTTT.